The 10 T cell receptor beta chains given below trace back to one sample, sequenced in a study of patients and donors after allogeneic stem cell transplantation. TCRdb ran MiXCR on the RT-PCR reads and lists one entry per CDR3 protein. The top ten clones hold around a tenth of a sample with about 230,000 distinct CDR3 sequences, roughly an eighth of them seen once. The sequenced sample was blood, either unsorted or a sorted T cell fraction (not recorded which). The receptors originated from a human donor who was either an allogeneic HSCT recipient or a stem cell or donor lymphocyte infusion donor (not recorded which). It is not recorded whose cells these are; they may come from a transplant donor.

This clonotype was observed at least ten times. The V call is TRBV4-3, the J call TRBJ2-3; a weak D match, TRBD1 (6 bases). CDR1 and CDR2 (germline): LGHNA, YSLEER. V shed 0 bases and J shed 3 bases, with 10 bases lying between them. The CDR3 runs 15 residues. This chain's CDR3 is CASSQEHRVTDTQYF. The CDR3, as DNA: TGCGCCAGCAGCCAAGAGCACAGGGTAACAGATACGCAGTATTTT.

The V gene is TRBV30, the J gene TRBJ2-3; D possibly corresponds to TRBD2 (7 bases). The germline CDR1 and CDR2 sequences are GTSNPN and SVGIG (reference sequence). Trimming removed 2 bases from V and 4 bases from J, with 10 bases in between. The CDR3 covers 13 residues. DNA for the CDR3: TGTGCCTGGAGTCGGGGGGCCCCAGATACGCAGTATTTT. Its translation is CAWSRGAPDTQYF.

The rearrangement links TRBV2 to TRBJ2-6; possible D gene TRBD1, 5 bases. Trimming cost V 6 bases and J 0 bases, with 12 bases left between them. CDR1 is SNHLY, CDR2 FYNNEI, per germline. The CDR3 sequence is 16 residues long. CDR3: CASRVGASSGANVLTF. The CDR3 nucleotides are TGTGCCAGCAGGGTAGGGGCCTCCTCTGGGGCCAACGTCCTGACTTTC.

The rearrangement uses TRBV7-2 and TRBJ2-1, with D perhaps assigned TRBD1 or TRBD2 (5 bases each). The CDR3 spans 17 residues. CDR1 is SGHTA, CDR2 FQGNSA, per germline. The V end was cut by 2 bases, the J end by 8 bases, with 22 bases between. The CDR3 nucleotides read TGTGCCAGCAGCTTACACCCCGGGACGGGCCGTTTGGATGAGCAGTTCTTC. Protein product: CASSLHPGTGRLDEQFF.

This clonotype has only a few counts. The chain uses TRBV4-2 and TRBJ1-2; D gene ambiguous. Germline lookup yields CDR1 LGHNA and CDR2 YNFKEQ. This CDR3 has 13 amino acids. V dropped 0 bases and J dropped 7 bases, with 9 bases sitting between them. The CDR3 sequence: CASSQDEYAGYTF. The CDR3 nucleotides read TGTGCCAGCAGCCAAGATGAGTATGCTGGCTACACCTTC.

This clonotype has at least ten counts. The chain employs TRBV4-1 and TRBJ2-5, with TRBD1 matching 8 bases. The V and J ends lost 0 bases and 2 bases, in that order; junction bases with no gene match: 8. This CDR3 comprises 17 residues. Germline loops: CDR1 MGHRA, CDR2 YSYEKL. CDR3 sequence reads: CASSQDKQGAQQETQYF. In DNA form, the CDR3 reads TGCGCCAGCAGCCAAGATAAGCAGGGGGCTCAGCAAGAGACCCAGTACTTC.

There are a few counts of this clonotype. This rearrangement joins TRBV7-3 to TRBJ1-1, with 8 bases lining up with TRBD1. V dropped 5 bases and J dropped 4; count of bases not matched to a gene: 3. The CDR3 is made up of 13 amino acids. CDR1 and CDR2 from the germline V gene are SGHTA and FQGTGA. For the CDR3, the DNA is TGTGCCAGCAGCCAGGGGGCGACCACTGAAGCTTTCTTT. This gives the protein CASSQGATTEAFF.

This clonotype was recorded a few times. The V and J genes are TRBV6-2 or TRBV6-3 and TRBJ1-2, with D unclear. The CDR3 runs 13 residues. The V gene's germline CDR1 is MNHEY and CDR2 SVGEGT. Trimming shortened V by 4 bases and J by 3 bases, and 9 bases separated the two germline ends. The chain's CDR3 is CASSSQRDYGYTF. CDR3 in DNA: TGTGCCAGCAGTTCCCAAAGGGACTATGGCTACACCTTC.

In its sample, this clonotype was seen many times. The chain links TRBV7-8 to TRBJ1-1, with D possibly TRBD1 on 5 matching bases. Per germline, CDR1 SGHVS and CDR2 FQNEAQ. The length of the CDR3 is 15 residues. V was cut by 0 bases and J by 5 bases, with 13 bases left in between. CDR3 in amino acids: CASSLALGGGTEAFF. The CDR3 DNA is TGTGCCAGCAGCTTAGCACTCGGGGGAGGTACTGAAGCTTTCTTT.

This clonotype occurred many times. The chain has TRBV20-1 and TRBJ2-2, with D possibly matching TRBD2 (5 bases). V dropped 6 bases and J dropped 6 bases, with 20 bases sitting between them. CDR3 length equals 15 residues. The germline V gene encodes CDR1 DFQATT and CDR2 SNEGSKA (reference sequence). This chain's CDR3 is CSARPGPREAGELFF. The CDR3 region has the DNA TGCAGTGCGAGACCGGGCCCCCGGGAAGCCGGGGAGCTGTTTTTT.